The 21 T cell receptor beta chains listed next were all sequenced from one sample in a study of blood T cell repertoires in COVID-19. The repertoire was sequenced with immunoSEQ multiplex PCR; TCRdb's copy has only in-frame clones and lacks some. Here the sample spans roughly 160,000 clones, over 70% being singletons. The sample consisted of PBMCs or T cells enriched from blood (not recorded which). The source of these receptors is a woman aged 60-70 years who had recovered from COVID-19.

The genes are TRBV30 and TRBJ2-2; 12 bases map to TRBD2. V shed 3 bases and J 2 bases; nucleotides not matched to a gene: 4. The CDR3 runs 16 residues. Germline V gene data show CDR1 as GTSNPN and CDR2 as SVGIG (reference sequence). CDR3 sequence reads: CAWRGLAGTNTGELFF. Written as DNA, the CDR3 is TGTGCCTGGAGGGGACTAGCGGGTACCAACACCGGGGAGCTGTTTTTT. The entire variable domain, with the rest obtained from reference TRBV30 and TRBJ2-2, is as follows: SQTIHQWPATLVQPVGSPLSLECTVEGTSNPNLYWYRQAAGRGLQLLFYSVGIGQISSEVPQNLSASRPQDRQFILSSKKLLLSDSGFYLCAWRGLAGTNTGELFFGEGSRLTVL.

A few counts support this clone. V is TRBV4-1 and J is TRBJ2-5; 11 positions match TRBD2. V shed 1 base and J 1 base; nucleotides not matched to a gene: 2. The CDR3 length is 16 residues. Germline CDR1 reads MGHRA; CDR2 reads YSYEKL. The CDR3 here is CASSQGLAGPQETQYF. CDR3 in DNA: TGCGCCAGCAGCCAAGGACTAGCGGGGCCCCAAGAGACCCAGTACTTC.

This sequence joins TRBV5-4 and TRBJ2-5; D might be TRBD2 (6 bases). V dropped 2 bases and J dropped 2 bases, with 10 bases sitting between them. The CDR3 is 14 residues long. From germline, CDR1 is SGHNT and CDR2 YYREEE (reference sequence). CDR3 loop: CASSLDSGQETQYF. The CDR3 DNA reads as TGTGCCAGCAGCTTAGATAGCGGTCAAGAGACCCAGTACTTC.

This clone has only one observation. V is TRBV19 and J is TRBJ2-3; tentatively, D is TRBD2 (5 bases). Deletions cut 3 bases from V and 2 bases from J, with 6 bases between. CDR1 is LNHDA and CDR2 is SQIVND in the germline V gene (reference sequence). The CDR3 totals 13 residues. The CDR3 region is CASSIDYTDTQYF. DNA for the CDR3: TGTGCCAGTAGTATCGACTACACAGATACGCAGTATTTT.

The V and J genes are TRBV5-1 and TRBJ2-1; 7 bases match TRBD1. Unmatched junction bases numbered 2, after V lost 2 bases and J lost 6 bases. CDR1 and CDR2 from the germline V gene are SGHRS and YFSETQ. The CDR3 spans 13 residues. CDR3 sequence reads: CASSFGTANEQFF. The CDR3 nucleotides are TGCGCCAGCAGCTTCGGGACAGCCAATGAGCAGTTCTTC.

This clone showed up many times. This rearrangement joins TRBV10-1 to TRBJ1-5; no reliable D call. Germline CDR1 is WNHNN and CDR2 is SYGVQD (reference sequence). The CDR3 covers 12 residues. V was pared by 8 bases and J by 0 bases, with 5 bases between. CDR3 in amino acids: CASCDSNQPQHF. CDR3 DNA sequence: TGCGCCAGCTGCGATAGCAATCAGCCCCAGCATTTT.

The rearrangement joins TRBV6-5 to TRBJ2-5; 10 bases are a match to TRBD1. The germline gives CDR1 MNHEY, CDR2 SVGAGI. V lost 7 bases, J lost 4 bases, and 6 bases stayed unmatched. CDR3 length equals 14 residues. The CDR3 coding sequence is TGTGCCAGCAACAAGGACAGGGGGAGAGAGACCCAGTACTTC. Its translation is CASNKDRGRETQYF.

The CDR3 here is CASSQEGLSPDTQYF. CDR3 nucleotides: TGTGCCAGCAGCCAAGAGGGACTAAGCCCAGATACGCAGTATTTT. This chain links TRBV3-1 (or the pseudogene TRBV3-2) with TRBJ2-3, with TRBD2 matching over 7 bases. Germline lookup yields CDR1 LGHDT and CDR2 YNNKEL (reference sequence). J gave up 4 bases and V 0 bases, and 4 bases lay outside the gene matches. This CDR3 comprises 15 residues.

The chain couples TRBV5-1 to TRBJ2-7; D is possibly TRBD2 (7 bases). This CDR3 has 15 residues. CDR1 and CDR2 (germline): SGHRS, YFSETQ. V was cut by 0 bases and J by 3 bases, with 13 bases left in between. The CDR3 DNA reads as TGCGCCAGCAGCTTGGCCGGGGGGCCGATCTACGAGCAGTACTTC. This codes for CASSLAGGPIYEQYF.

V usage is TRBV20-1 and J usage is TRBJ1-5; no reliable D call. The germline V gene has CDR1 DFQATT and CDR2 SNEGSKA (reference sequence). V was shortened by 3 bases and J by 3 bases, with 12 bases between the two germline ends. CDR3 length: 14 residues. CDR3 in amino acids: CSASEGSSNQPQHF. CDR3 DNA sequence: TGCAGTGCTAGTGAAGGGAGCTCCAATCAGCCCCAGCATTTT.

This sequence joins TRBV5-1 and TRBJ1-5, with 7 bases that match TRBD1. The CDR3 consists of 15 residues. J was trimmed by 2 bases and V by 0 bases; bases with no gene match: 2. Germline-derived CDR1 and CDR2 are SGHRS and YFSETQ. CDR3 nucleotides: TGCGCCAGCAGCTTGGCAGGGACAGGCAATCAGCCCCAGCATTTT. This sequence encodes CASSLAGTGNQPQHF.

The CDR3 loop reads CASSGRQIYEQYF. The CDR3 nucleotides are TGTGCCAGCTCAGGCCGACAGATCTACGAGCAGTACTTC. The chain is built from TRBV18 and TRBJ2-7, with a tentative D call TRBD1 (5 bases). The CDR3 extends over 13 amino acids. V gave up 5 bases and J gave up 3 bases, with 11 bases separating them. Germline values: CDR1 KGHSH, CDR2 LQKENI.

The CDR3 region has the DNA TGTGCCAGCAGCTTATGGGAAGGGGCTAACTATGGCTACACCTTC. It translates to CASSLWEGANYGYTF. The chain recombines TRBV7-2 with TRBJ1-2, with D perhaps TRBD1 (5 bases). Germline lookup yields CDR1 SGHTA and CDR2 FQGNSA. The CDR3 is 15 residues long. V shed 2 bases and J shed 0 bases, with 10 bases lying between them.

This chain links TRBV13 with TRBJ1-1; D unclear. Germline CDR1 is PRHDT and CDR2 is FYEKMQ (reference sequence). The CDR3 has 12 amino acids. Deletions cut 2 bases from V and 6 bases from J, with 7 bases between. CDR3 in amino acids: CASSLSGPEAFF. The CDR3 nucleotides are TGTGCCAGCAGCTTAAGTGGGCCTGAAGCTTTCTTT. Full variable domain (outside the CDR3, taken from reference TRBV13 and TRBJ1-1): AAGVIQSPRHLIKEKRETATLKCYPIPRHDTVYWYQQGPGQDPQFLISFYEKMQSDKGSIPDRFSAQQFSDYHSELNMSSLELGDSALYFCASSLSGPEAFFGQGTRLTVV.

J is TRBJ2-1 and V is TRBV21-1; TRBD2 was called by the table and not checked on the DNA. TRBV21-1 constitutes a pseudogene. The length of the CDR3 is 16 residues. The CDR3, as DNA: TGTGCCAGCAGCAAAGGTTGGTGCGGAGGGTACAATGAGCAGTTCTTC. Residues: CASSKGWCGGYNEQFF.

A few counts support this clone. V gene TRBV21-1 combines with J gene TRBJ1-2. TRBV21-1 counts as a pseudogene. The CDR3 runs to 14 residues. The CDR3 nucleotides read TGTGCCAGCAGCCAAAAGTGCGTCGACTATGGCTACACCTTC. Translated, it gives CASSQKCVDYGYTF.

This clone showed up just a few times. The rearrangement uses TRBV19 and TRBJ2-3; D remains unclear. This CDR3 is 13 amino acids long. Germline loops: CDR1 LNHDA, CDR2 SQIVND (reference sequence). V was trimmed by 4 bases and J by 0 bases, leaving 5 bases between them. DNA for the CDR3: TGTGCCAGTAGTACAACAAGCACAGATACGCAGTATTTT. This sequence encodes CASSTTSTDTQYF.

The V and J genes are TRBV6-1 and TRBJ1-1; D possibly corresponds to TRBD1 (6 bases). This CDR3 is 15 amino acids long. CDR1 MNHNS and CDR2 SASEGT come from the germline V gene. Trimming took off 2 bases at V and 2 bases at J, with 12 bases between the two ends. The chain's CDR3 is CASSEMRTVNTEAFF. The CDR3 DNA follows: TGTGCCAGCAGTGAAATGAGGACAGTTAACACTGAAGCTTTCTTT.

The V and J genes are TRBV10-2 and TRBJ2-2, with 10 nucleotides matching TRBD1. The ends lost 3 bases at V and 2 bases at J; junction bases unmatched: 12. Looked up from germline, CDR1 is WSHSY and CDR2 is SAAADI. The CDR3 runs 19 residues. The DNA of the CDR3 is TGCGCCAGCAGTGACCTCGCTGACAGGGGGCTTTTAAACACCGGGGAGCTGTTTTTT. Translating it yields CASSDLADRGLLNTGELFF.

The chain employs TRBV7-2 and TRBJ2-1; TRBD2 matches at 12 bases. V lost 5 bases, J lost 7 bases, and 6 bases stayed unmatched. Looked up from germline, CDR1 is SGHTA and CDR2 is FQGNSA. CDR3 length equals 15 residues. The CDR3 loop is CASSPGLAGRNEQFF. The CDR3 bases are TGTGCCAGCAGCCCCGGACTAGCGGGGAGGAATGAGCAGTTCTTC.

The CDR3 sequence: CASSPGQGFDPEAFF. The CDR3 DNA reads TGTGCCAGTAGTCCCGGACAGGGCTTCGACCCTGAAGCTTTCTTT. J is TRBJ1-1 and V is TRBV19; 8 bases fit TRBD1. This CDR3 has 15 residues. V was pared by 5 bases and J by 6 bases, with 11 bases of the junction left unmatched. The germline gives CDR1 LNHDA, CDR2 SQIVND (reference sequence).